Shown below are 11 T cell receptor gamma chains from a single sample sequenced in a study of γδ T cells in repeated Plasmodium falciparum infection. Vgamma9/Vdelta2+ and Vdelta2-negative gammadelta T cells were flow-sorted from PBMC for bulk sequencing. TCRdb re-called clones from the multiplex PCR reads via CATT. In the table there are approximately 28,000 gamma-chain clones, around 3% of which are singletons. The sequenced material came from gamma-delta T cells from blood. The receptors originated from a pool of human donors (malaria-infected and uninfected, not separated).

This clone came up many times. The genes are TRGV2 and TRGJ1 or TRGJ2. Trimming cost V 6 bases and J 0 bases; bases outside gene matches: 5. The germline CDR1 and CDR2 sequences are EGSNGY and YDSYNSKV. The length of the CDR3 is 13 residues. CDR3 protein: CATWLRNYYKKLF. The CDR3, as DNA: TGTGCCACCTGGTTAAGGAATTATTATAAGAAACTCTTT.

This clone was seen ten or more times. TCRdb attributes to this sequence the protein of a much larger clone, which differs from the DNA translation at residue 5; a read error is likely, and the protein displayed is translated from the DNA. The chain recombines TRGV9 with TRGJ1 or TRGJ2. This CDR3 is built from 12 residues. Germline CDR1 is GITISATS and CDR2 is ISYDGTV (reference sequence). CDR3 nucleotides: TGTGCCTTGTGGGGGGTGAAATATAAGAAACTCTTT. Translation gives CALWGVKYKKLF.

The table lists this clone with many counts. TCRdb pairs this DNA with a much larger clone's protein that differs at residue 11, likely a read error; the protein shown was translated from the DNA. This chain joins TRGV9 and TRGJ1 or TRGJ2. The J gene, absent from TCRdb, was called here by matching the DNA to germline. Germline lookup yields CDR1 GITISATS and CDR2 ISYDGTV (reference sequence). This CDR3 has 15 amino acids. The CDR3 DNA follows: TGTGCCTTGTGGGAGTCCCCGGAGGTTTATCATAAGAAACTCTTT. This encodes CALWESPEVYHKKLF.

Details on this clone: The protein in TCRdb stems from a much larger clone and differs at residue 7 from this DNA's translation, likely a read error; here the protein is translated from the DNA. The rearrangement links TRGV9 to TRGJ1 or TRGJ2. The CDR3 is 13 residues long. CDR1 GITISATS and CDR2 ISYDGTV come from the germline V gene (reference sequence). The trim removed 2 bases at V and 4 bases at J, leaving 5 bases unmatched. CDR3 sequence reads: CALWEESYYKKLF. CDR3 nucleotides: TGTGCCTTGTGGGAGGAATCGTATTATAAGAAACTCTTT.

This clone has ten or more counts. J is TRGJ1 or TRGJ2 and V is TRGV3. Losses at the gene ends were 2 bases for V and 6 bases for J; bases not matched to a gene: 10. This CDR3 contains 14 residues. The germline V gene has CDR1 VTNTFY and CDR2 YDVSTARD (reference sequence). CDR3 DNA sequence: TGTGCCACCTGGGACACTCCTTTTTGTTATAAGAAACTCTTT. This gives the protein CATWDTPFCYKKLF.

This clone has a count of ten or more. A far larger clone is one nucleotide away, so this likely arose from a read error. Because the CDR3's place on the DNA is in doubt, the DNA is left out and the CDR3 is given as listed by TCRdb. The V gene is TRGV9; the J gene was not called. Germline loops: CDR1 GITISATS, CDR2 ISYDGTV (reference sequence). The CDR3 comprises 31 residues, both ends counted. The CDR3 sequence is CALWEAIIIRNSLAVEQHLLSQVSIGRIQHF.

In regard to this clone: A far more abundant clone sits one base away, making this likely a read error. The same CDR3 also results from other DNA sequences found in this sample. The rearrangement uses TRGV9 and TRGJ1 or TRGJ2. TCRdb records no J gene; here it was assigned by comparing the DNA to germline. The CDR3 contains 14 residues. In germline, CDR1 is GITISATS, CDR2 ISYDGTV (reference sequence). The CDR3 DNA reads TGCGCCTTGTGGGAGCCAACCCCTTATTATAAGAAACTCTTT. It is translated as CALWEPTPYYKKLF.

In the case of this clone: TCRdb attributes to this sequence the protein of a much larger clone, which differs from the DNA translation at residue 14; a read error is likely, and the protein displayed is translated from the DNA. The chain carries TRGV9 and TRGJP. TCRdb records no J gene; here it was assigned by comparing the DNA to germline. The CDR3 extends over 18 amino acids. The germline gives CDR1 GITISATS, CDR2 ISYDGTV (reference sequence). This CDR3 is CALWEVRGEELGKRIKVF. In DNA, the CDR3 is TGTGCCTTGTGGGAGGTTCGAGGGGAAGAGTTGGGCAAAAGAATCAAGGTATTT.

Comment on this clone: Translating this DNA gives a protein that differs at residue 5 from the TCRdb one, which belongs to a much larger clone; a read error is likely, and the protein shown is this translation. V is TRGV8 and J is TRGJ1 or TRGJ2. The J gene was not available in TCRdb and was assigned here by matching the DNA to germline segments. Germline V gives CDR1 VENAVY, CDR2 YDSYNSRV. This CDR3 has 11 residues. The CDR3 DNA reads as TGTGCCACCTGGAATAGGTCGCAGAAACTCTTT. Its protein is CATWNRSQKLF.

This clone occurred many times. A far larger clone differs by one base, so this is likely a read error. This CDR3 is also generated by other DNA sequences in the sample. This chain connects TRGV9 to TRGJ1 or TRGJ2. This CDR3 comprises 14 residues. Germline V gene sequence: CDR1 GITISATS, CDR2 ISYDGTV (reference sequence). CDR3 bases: TGTGCCCTGTGGGAGGTGCAGGATTATTATAAGAAACTCTTT. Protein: CALWEVQDYYKKLF.

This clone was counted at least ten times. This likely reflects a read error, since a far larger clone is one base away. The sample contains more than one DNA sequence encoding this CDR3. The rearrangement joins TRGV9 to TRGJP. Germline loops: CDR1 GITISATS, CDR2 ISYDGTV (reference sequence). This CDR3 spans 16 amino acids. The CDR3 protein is CALWEHQELGKKIKVF. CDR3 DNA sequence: TGTGCCTTGTGGGAGCACCAAGAGTTAGGCAAAAAAATCAAGGTATTT.